Reported below is one T cell receptor beta chain. What it recognizes is unknown. Whereas donors were nominally healthy upon sampling, unrecorded immune exposures were probable. The sample is drawn from a study of cytomegalovirus exposure and HLA in healthy donors. Overall study: Membership in the Caucasian-associated ancestry cluster was found for around four fifths of 398 genotyped donors. Findings and limits, study-wide: In an earlier analysis, in some 600 donors, most V segments appeared productive either ~87% or ~30% of the time.

The V gene's germline CDR1 is SGHRS and CDR2 YFSETQ. J was trimmed by 4 bases and V by 3 bases; bases with no gene match: 8. The CDR3 length is 16 residues. The PCR made use of 60 Vbeta and 13 Jbeta primers. This table comes from immunoSEQ multiplex PCR, and its TCRdb copy is limited to in-frame clones, with some not included. The sample consists of 100,000 to 150,000 clones, under 90% of them appearing once. Source material: PBMCs. The origin of this receptor is a middle-aged woman in good health and CMV-seronegative. This chain joins TRBV5-1 and TRBJ2-2; 8 positions match TRBD1. The CDR3 DNA reads TGCGCCAGCAGCTCTGGACAGGGCGCGAGCACCGGGGAGCTGTTTTTT. The encoded protein is CASSSGQGASTGELFF.